The 32 T cell receptor beta chains below were found in one sample sequenced in a study of T cell repertoires in cytomegalovirus infection. These TCRs are of unknown antigen specificity. TCRdb reprocessed the reads with MiXCR, giving one entry per CDR3 protein. The data show approximately 1,000,000 distinct CDR3 sequences, around a third seen once. Sequences were derived from cultured CD8+ T cells from PBMCs, sampled from culture after CMV antigen stimulation. These receptors originate from a human donor in good health (CMV status not recorded). Some clones in this sample may be carry-over from other donors' samples.

The V call is TRBV12-3 or TRBV12-4, the J call TRBJ1-2; TRBD1 is a possible D gene (6 bases). The CDR3 is 15 residues long. Trimming shortened V by 6 bases and J by 7 bases, and 21 bases separated the two germline ends. The CDR3 is CASSRSWGQDSGYTF. The CDR3 nucleotides read TGTGCCAGCAGCCGTAGCTGGGGTCAGGACAGTGGCTACACCTTC.

This clonotype was picked up many times. The chain is built from TRBV7-3 and TRBJ1-1; tentative D call: TRBD1 (5 bases). V lost 8 bases and J 4 bases, leaving 23 bases between the germline ends. This CDR3 spans 16 amino acids. Germline V gene sequence: CDR1 SGHTA, CDR2 FQGTGA. The CDR3 DNA sequence: TGTGCCAGCGGTGTTGAGGCAGGGTCGTGGAGCACTGAAGCTTTCTTT. It translates to CASGVEAGSWSTEAFF.

J is TRBJ2-5 and V is TRBV27, with D possibly called TRBD1 or TRBD2 (5 bases each). In germline, CDR1 is MNHEY, CDR2 SMNVEV (reference sequence). The CDR3 runs to 13 residues. Trimming removed 7 bases from V and 0 bases from J, with 9 bases in between. The CDR3 here is CASIGGYQETQYF. DNA of the CDR3: TGTGCCAGCATTGGGGGATACCAAGAGACCCAGTACTTC.

This chain connects TRBV6-6 to TRBJ2-6; TRBD1 matches at 9 bases. Germline lookup yields CDR1 MNHNY and CDR2 SVGAGI (reference sequence). V shed 6 bases and J 2 bases; nucleotides not matched to a gene: 11. This CDR3 is 18 amino acids long. CDR3 protein: CASSKGQGTLAGANVLTF. The CDR3, as DNA: TGTGCCAGCAGCAAGGGACAGGGTACGTTGGCTGGGGCCAACGTCCTGACTTTC.

Turning to this clonotype: An end of the junction does not agree with germline; a read error may underlie this. The rearrangement links TRBV27 to TRBJ2-2, with D maybe TRBD1 (6 bases). The CDR3 runs to 16 residues. In germline, CDR1 is MNHEY, CDR2 SMNVEV (reference sequence). DNA of the CDR3: TGTGCCGGCAGTTTGGCACGGGACATGAACACCGGGGAGCTGTTTTTT. It is translated as CAGSLARDMNTGELFF.

This clonotype was observed a few times. CDR3 sequence reads: CASSLVIRRWSYNEQFF. CDR3 DNA sequence: TGTGCCAGCAGCTTAGTTATTCGACGGTGGTCCTACAATGAGCAGTTCTTC. The chain recombines TRBV7-2 with TRBJ2-1; D gene unclear. Germline assignment: CDR1 SGHTA and CDR2 FQGNSA. Trimming left V 1 base short and J 1 base short, with 14 bases between. CDR3 size: 17 residues.

The V and J genes are TRBV27 and TRBJ1-5; D is ambiguous. Per germline, CDR1 MNHEY and CDR2 SMNVEV (reference sequence). The CDR3 sequence is 15 residues long. Trimming shortened V by 5 bases and J by 5 bases, and 16 bases separated the two germline ends. The CDR3 coding sequence is TGTGCCAGCAGTCGGACGTGGATTATGGATCAGCCCCAGCATTTT. This sequence encodes CASSRTWIMDQPQHF.

A few counts support this clonotype. The rearrangement uses TRBV10-3 and TRBJ1-2; D possibly corresponds to TRBD1 (6 bases). The CDR3 loop spans 15 amino acids. The ends were cut back, 4 bases at V and 2 bases at J, with 14 bases in the middle. From germline, CDR1 is ENHRY and CDR2 SYGVKD. Here the CDR3 reads CAISAQDSLNYGYTF. The DNA of the CDR3 is TGTGCCATCAGTGCCCAGGACAGCCTAAACTATGGCTACACCTTC.

This clonotype has only a few counts. The V call is TRBV7-9, the J call TRBJ2-3; no clear D gene. From germline, CDR1 is SEHNR and CDR2 FQNEAQ (reference sequence). CDR3 length equals 15 residues. V gave up 1 base and J gave up 4 bases, with 12 bases separating them. Here the CDR3 reads CASSLDGGVADTQYF. The DNA for the CDR3 is TGTGCCAGCAGCTTAGACGGCGGCGTGGCAGATACGCAGTATTTT.

The chain uses TRBV27 and TRBJ1-1, with D possibly being TRBD1 (5 bases). CDR3 length: 15 residues. Trimming cost V 7 bases and J 1 base, with 16 bases left between them. Germline V gene data show CDR1 as MNHEY and CDR2 as SMNVEV (reference sequence). The CDR3 DNA reads TGTGCCAGCAACCCGGGGGGGACCTCGAACACTGAAGCTTTCTTT. It encodes CASNPGGTSNTEAFF.

This clonotype was seen a few times. The V and J genes are TRBV10-3 and TRBJ1-2; D remains ambiguous. The CDR3 covers 14 residues. CDR1 and CDR2 (germline): ENHRY, SYGVKD. V lost 2 bases to trimming and J lost 6 bases, with 13 bases between them. CDR3 DNA: TGTGCCATCAGTGAGGGTTTGGGTTCAAATGGCTACACCTTC. Its protein product is CAISEGLGSNGYTF.

This clonotype was detected many times. The CDR3 sequence is CASTTLVGQLPDTQYF. CDR3 sequence (DNA): TGTGCCAGCACCACCTTAGTAGGACAGCTCCCGGATACGCAGTATTTT. The V call is TRBV7-2, the J call TRBJ2-3, with a weak D call TRBD1 (6 bases). The ends were cut back, 7 bases at V and 6 bases at J, with 23 bases in the middle. This CDR3 has 16 residues. CDR1 and CDR2 from the germline V gene are SGHTA and FQGNSA.

The CDR3: CASSSEGLTGELFF. Here the CDR3 DNA reads TGTGCCAGCAGTTCTGAGGGACTCACCGGGGAGCTGTTTTTT. V and J are TRBV28 and TRBJ2-2; possible D gene TRBD2, 6 bases. CDR3 length equals 14 residues. V was clipped by 4 bases and J by 4 bases, with 10 bases between them. The germline V gene encodes CDR1 MDHEN and CDR2 SYDVKM.

This clonotype has a single count. The junction does not match germline at one end; this may be a read error. The genes are TRBV5-5 and TRBJ1-5; D not certain. Germline-derived CDR1 and CDR2 are SGHKS and YYEKEE (reference sequence). The CDR3 length is 16 residues. DNA for the CDR3: TGTGCCAGAAGCTTGGGCCTCCCGACCTACAATCAGCCCCAGCATTTT. It encodes CARSLGLPTYNQPQHF.

This clonotype has more than one count but fewer than ten. The gene calls are TRBV9 and TRBJ1-1; no definite D call. Germline V CDR1 and CDR2: SGDLS, YYNGEE. This CDR3 is built from 14 residues. V dropped 2 bases and J dropped 1 base, with 9 bases sitting between them. The CDR3 is CASSVGIGNTEAFF. The DNA for the CDR3 is TGTGCCAGCAGCGTGGGCATAGGGAACACTGAAGCTTTCTTT. The variable domain in full, completed from reference TRBV9 and TRBJ1-1, reads DSGVTQTPKHLITATGQRVTLRCSPRSGDLSVYWYQQSLDQGLQFLIQYYNGEERAKGNILERFSAQQFPDLHSELNLSSLELGDSALYFCASSVGIGNTEAFFGQGTRLTVV.

The CDR3 protein is CATRLGNQPQHF. The CDR3 nucleotides read TGTGCCACCAGATTAGGGAATCAGCCCCAGCATTTT. The chain links TRBV19 to TRBJ1-5, with no clear D. The length of the CDR3 is 12 residues. Trimming cost V 10 bases and J 4 bases, with 11 bases left between them. The germline gives CDR1 LNHDA, CDR2 SQIVND (reference sequence).

At least ten counts were recorded for this clonotype. The chain has TRBV7-8 and TRBJ2-1, with 7 positions matching TRBD2. This CDR3 contains 16 residues. Losses at the gene ends were 2 bases for V and 6 bases for J; bases not matched to a gene: 10. Per the germline V gene, CDR1 is SGHVS and CDR2 is FQNEAQ. In DNA form, the CDR3 reads TGTGCCAGCAGCTTAAAAACCAGCGGGGTTGCCAATGAGCAGTTCTTC. It specifies CASSLKTSGVANEQFF.

The V and J genes are TRBV27 and TRBJ1-2; D might be TRBD1 (5 bases). The V gene's germline CDR1 is MNHEY and CDR2 SMNVEV (reference sequence). CDR3 length equals 15 residues. V was trimmed by 5 bases and J by 2 bases, leaving 15 bases between them. The CDR3 nucleotides are TGTGCCAGCAGTCCCCGGGGGGGGTGGAACTATGGCTACACCTTC. Encoded protein: CASSPRGGWNYGYTF.

The chain combines TRBV6-5 with TRBJ2-5; no reliable D call. Germline V gene lookup returns CDR1 MNHEY and CDR2 SVGAGI. Trimming shortened V by 0 bases and J by 3 bases, and 14 bases separated the two germline ends. This CDR3 comprises 16 residues. The CDR3 bases are TGTGCCAGCAGTTACTCGCCCCTCCTTGTAGAAGAGACCCAGTACTTC. This translates into CASSYSPLLVEETQYF.

The rearrangement uses TRBV28 and TRBJ2-1; TRBD1 or TRBD2 may be the D gene (6 bases each). Trimming stripped 3 bases from V and 9 bases from J, with 24 bases between. The germline V gene encodes CDR1 MDHEN and CDR2 SYDVKM. This CDR3 is 17 amino acids long. The CDR3 reads CASSFRGGNRGKGEQFF. Here the CDR3 DNA reads TGTGCCAGCAGTTTCAGAGGGGGGAATAGGGGGAAAGGTGAGCAGTTCTTC.

This clonotype was observed many times. This chain connects TRBV7-6 to TRBJ2-1; D may be TRBD1 (5 bases). V lost 1 base and J lost 6, with 16 bases in between. Germline CDR1 reads SGHVS; CDR2 reads FNYEAQ. CDR3 length equals 16 residues. The chain's CDR3 is CASSLEGAIDGNEQFF. The CDR3 bases are TGTGCCAGCAGCTTAGAAGGGGCTATCGACGGCAATGAGCAGTTCTTC.

J is TRBJ1-5 and V is TRBV6-2 or TRBV6-3, with D perhaps matching TRBD1 (6 bases). The CDR3 runs 16 residues. V was cut by 5 bases and J by 2 bases, with 16 bases left in between. Germline V gene data show CDR1 as MNHEY and CDR2 as SVGEGT. This CDR3 reads CASSTWGGSGNQPQHF. CDR3 sequence (DNA): TGTGCCAGCAGTACCTGGGGGGGCTCGGGCAATCAGCCCCAGCATTTT.

J is TRBJ1-2 and V is TRBV27; no reliable D call. V dropped 8 bases and J dropped 8 bases, with 18 bases sitting between them. The CDR3 runs 13 residues. Looked up from germline, CDR1 is MNHEY and CDR2 is SMNVEV (reference sequence). CDR3 bases: TGTGCCAGCGCGATGGCCCTAATGGAGGGCTACACCTTC. Its translation is CASAMALMEGYTF.

V is TRBV7-8 and J is TRBJ2-1, with D possibly TRBD2 on 5 matching bases. Trimming took off 3 bases at V and 5 bases at J, with 8 bases between the two ends. Germline V gene lookup returns CDR1 SGHVS and CDR2 FQNEAQ. The CDR3 runs 13 residues. The CDR3 reads CASSLMRDNEQFF. CDR3 nucleotides: TGTGCCAGCAGCTTGATGAGGGACAATGAGCAGTTCTTC.

The rearrangement uses TRBV27 and TRBJ1-2; 9 bases are shared with TRBD1. Germline CDR1 and CDR2: MNHEY and SMNVEV (reference sequence). The CDR3 runs 15 residues. After removal of 5 bases from V and 6 bases from J, the junction contained 10 bases not matched to a gene. CDR3 DNA: TGTGCCAGCAGTCTAGGACAGGGGACTGCGGATGGCTACACCTTC. Translated: CASSLGQGTADGYTF.

V is TRBV20-1 and J is TRBJ1-2, with 8 bases fitting TRBD1. CDR1 is DFQATT, CDR2 SNEGSKA, per germline (reference sequence). V was clipped by 5 bases and J by 5 bases; unmatched bases: 10. This CDR3 spans 14 amino acids. CDR3 in amino acids: CSAYFQGARYGYTF. CDR3 in DNA: TGCAGTGCTTATTTTCAGGGGGCGCGGTATGGCTACACCTTC.

A word on this clonotype: Lacking the conserved final phenylalanine or tryptophan, this CDR3 likely reflects a read error. The gene calls are TRBV7-3 and TRBJ2-4; D is perhaps TRBD2 (5 bases). The CDR3 contains 14 residues. In germline, CDR1 is SGHTA, CDR2 FQGTGA. Trimming removed 3 bases from V and 7 bases from J, with 13 bases in between. The CDR3 loop is CASSLVNPGNIQYL. CDR3 in DNA: TGTGCCAGCAGCTTGGTGAACCCGGGGAACATTCAGTACCTC.

With respect to this clonotype: The junction and the germline gene differ at one end; a read error may be behind it. This chain uses TRBV7-6 with TRBJ2-3; TRBD2 agrees at 8 bases. This CDR3 spans 16 amino acids. In germline, CDR1 is SGHVS, CDR2 FNYEAQ. The CDR3 nucleotides read TGTGCTAGCAGCTCCCTGGGTAGCGGGATCACAGATACGCAGTATTTT. This encodes CASSSLGSGITDTQYF.

This clonotype has more than one count but fewer than ten. The chain combines TRBV10-3 with TRBJ2-7, with TRBD1 matching over 11 bases. Germline V gene lookup returns CDR1 ENHRY and CDR2 SYGVKD. Germline trimming cut 3 bases from V and 4 bases from J; bases unmatched to any gene: 8. CDR3 length: 16 residues. CDR3 sequence (DNA): TGTGCCATCAGTGATCCCCGGACAGGGGGCTTTTACGAGCAGTACGTC. Translated, it gives CAISDPRTGGFYEQYV.

This clonotype came up many times. The chain has TRBV12-3 or TRBV12-4 and TRBJ2-1, with TRBD2 identical over 7 bases. V shed 5 bases, J shed 7 bases, and the junction held 2 bases outside the gene matches. The CDR3 runs 12 residues. The CDR3 DNA sequence: TGTGCCAGCAGTCCACTAGCGAATGAGCAGTTCTTC. Translated, it gives CASSPLANEQFF.

CDR3 DNA: TGTGCCAGTAGACTAGGGGGCACAGATACGCAGTATTTT. Its protein is CASRLGGTDTQYF. The rearrangement links TRBV19 to TRBJ2-3, with D perhaps TRBD1 or TRBD2 (5 bases each). V was clipped by 6 bases and J by 1 base, with 8 bases between them. The CDR3 totals 13 residues. Germline CDR1 reads LNHDA; CDR2 reads SQIVND (reference sequence). The whole variable domain, filled in from reference TRBV19 and TRBJ2-3, reads DGGITQSPKYLFRKEGQNVTLSCEQNLNHDAMYWYRQDPGQGLRLIYYSQIVNDFQKGDIAEGYSVSREKKESFPLTVTSAQKNPTAFYLCASRLGGTDTQYFGPGTRLTVL.

This chain links TRBV15 with TRBJ2-1; 7 bases align to TRBD1. Germline lookup yields CDR1 LNHNV and CDR2 YYDKDF (reference sequence). CDR3 size: 16 residues. V shed 0 bases, J shed 4 bases, and the junction held 6 bases outside the gene matches. CDR3 sequence reads: CATSRDTGQLYNEQFF. The DNA for the CDR3 is TGTGCCACCAGCAGAGATACGGGACAGCTATACAATGAGCAGTTCTTC.